The 18 T cell receptor beta chains presented below share a single source sample, sequenced in a study of Ad26.COV2.S vaccination and SARS-CoV-2 variants (dated by TCRdb to about 2021). The sample's treatment or condition label, decoded: around 19 received Ad26.COV2.S at low or high dose, single or two shots; roughly five received placebo; per-sample allocation not given. For vaccine and placebo recipients, repertoires were sequenced using samples collected on day 63 after the first injection. The library relied on the immunoSEQ multiplex PCR assay. TCRdb stores this immuneACCESS table with in-frame sequences only. Part of the clones is absent; in the studies checked, under half of the shortfall reflects unresolved V genes, and no reason is known for the rest. In all, the sample holds over 300,000 clones, and approximately 83% of those were seen once. The leading ten clones occupy around 7% of the sample.

The specimen was peripheral blood, collected in a trial of Ad26.COV2.S vaccine versus placebo. The source of these receptors is a person between 18 and 65 years old who received the Ad26.COV2.S COVID-19 vaccine or a placebo.

The V gene is TRBV5-1, the J gene TRBJ2-2, with D uncertain. The CDR3 totals 15 residues. The V end was cut by 4 bases, the J end by 0 bases, with 10 bases between. Germline CDR1 SGHRS, CDR2 YFSETQ. The CDR3 sequence is CASSVSSTNTGELFF. CDR3 sequence (DNA): TGCGCCAGCAGCGTGTCTAGTACGAACACCGGGGAGCTGTTTTTT.

This clone turned up a few times. The V and J genes are TRBV28 and TRBJ1-2, with 9 bases fitting TRBD1. This CDR3 is built from 12 residues. With 7 bases clipped from V and 12 bases from J, the junction kept 9 bases outside the gene matches. The germline gives CDR1 MDHEN, CDR2 SYDVKM. The CDR3 DNA sequence: TGTGCCAGCAAAACAGGGGGCCGGAGGGACACCTTC. Residues: CASKTGGRRDTF.

The CDR3 is CASSQRGGEQFF. In DNA, the CDR3 is TGTGCCAGCAGTCAAAGGGGGGGTGAGCAGTTCTTC. The chain joins TRBV27 to TRBJ2-1; D might be TRBD2 (7 bases). This CDR3 has 12 residues. Trimming stripped 5 bases from V and 9 bases from J, with 11 bases between. Per the germline V gene, CDR1 is MNHEY and CDR2 is SMNVEV (reference sequence).

The J gene is TRBJ2-7, the V gene TRBV9; TRBD2 might be the D (5 bases). Germline V gene data show CDR1 as SGDLS and CDR2 as YYNGEE. V dropped 2 bases and J dropped 6 bases, with 21 bases sitting between them. This CDR3 has 16 residues. For the CDR3, the DNA is TGTGCCAGCAGCGTGGGCTGGATCCGGGCTGAGGGCGAGCAGTACTTC. This encodes CASSVGWIRAEGEQYF. Using reference TRBV9 and TRBJ2-7 for the parts outside the CDR3, the full variable domain is DSGVTQTPKHLITATGQRVTLRCSPRSGDLSVYWYQQSLDQGLQFLIQYYNGEERAKGNILERFSAQQFPDLHSELNLSSLELGDSALYFCASSVGWIRAEGEQYFGPGTRLTVT.

The chain has TRBV6-5 and TRBJ1-6; 7 positions agree with TRBD1. This CDR3 is 14 amino acids long. Germline loops: CDR1 MNHEY, CDR2 SVGAGI. With V trimmed by 6 bases and J by 6 bases, 5 bases remained unmatched. Here the CDR3 reads CASRTGPFNSPLHF. The CDR3 DNA is TGTGCCAGCAGGACAGGGCCCTTTAATTCACCCCTCCACTTT.

The chain links TRBV12-3 or TRBV12-4 to TRBJ2-1, with D possibly being TRBD1 (6 bases). V shed 4 bases and J shed 8 bases, with 9 bases lying between them. CDR3 length equals 12 residues. The CDR3 here is CASSSQGYEQFF. The CDR3 DNA is TGTGCCAGCAGTTCACAGGGCTATGAGCAGTTCTTC.

This chain joins TRBV6-2 or TRBV6-3 and TRBJ2-5; the D gene could be TRBD1 or TRBD2 (5 bases each). Trimming removed 4 bases from V and 4 bases from J, with 13 bases in between. Looked up from germline, CDR1 is MNHEY and CDR2 is SVGEGT. This CDR3 spans 14 amino acids. DNA for the CDR3: TGTGCCAGCAGTTGGGGACGAGGGAGAGAGACCCAGTACTTC. It specifies CASSWGRGRETQYF.

V and J are TRBV7-2 and TRBJ2-1; 9 bases map to TRBD2. From germline, CDR1 is SGHTA and CDR2 FQGNSA. The V and J ends lost 3 bases and 12 bases, in that order; junction bases with no gene match: 12. The CDR3 covers 15 residues. The CDR3 spells CASSFLSGGYVGQFF. CDR3 nucleotide sequence: TGTGCCAGCAGCTTCTTGAGCGGGGGGTATGTAGGGCAGTTCTTC.

The chain recombines TRBV3-1 (or the pseudogene TRBV3-2) with TRBJ1-4; D possibly corresponds to TRBD1 (5 bases). Germline values: CDR1 LGHDT, CDR2 YNNKEL (reference sequence). The CDR3 runs to 14 residues. V lost 1 base, J lost 5 bases, and 8 bases lay in between. The CDR3 bases are TGTGCCAGCAGCCAAGGACAGCTAAATGAAAAACTGTTTTTT. Its translation: CASSQGQLNEKLFF.

The chain combines TRBV19 with TRBJ1-5, with D possibly being TRBD1 (6 bases). There are 15 residues in the CDR3. V dropped 6 bases and J dropped 0 bases, with 12 bases sitting between them. Germline lookup yields CDR1 LNHDA and CDR2 SQIVND (reference sequence). The CDR3 loop is CASSSKGVSNQPQHF. The CDR3 DNA reads as TGTGCCAGTAGCTCGAAGGGGGTTAGCAATCAGCCCCAGCATTTT.

The chain joins TRBV27 to TRBJ2-1; 8 bases map to TRBD2. The V gene's germline CDR1 is MNHEY and CDR2 SMNVEV (reference sequence). V was clipped by 2 bases and J by 5 bases; unmatched bases: 2. The CDR3 length is 14 residues. The chain's CDR3 is CASSLRGGHNEQFF. CDR3 DNA: TGTGCCAGCAGTTTACGGGGGGGCCACAATGAGCAGTTCTTC.

The sample holds one count of this clone. The V call is TRBV12-2, the J call TRBJ2-7; the table gives TRBD1 as D, unverified against the DNA. TRBV12-2 is described as a pseudogene. The CDR3 runs to 16 residues. CDR3 region: CASRLAQTGGDYEQYF. The CDR3 DNA reads TGTGCAAGTCGCTTAGCGCAGACAGGGGGGGACTACGAGCAGTACTTC.

The chain carries TRBV7-9 and TRBJ2-1; 10 positions match TRBD2. The CDR3 is made up of 14 amino acids. Germline V gives CDR1 SEHNR, CDR2 FQNEAQ (reference sequence). The trim removed 1 base at V and 12 bases at J, leaving 6 bases unmatched. The CDR3 coding sequence is TGTGCCAGCAGCTTAGGGCTAGCGGGAGAGAGGCAGTTCTTC. Translation gives CASSLGLAGERQFF.

The DNA for the CDR3 is TGTGCCAGCCGGAACCTCTATCAGGGGACGTATGAAGCTTTCTTT. Amino acid sequence: CASRNLYQGTYEAFF. The chain joins TRBV7-8 to TRBJ1-1; TRBD1 is a possible D gene (6 bases). V was cut by 8 bases and J by 7 bases, with 23 bases left in between. Germline CDR1 and CDR2: SGHVS and FQNEAQ. The CDR3 spans 15 residues.

The chain carries TRBV12-3 or TRBV12-4 and TRBJ2-1, with D possibly TRBD1 on 6 matching bases. With 2 bases removed from V and 8 bases from J, the gap between germline ends came to 10 bases. This CDR3 has 13 residues. For the CDR3, the DNA is TGTGCCAGCAGTTTACCAGGGGTCGATGAGCAGTTCTTC. This encodes CASSLPGVDEQFF.

This chain connects TRBV7-2 to TRBJ1-4; D gene ambiguous. The CDR3 length is 14 residues. CDR1 SGHTA and CDR2 FQGNSA come from the germline V gene. Deletions cut 4 bases from V and 3 bases from J, with 9 bases between. The CDR3 DNA is TGTGCCAGCAGCTGGACTGCTTCTAATGAAAAACTGTTTTTT. This sequence encodes CASSWTASNEKLFF.

V is TRBV12-3 or TRBV12-4 and J is TRBJ2-5; unclear D gene. Deletions cut 3 bases from V and 7 bases from J, with 12 bases between. The CDR3 covers 13 residues. CDR3 nucleotide sequence: TGTGCCAGCAGTTTGCCCGGGCCGGGGACCCAGTACTTC. It yields the protein CASSLPGPGTQYF.

This clone occurred a few times. The chain is built from TRBV7-2 and TRBJ1-5; D might be TRBD1 (5 bases). Deletions cut 5 bases from V and 5 bases from J, with 10 bases between. This CDR3 has 13 residues. Germline CDR1 reads SGHTA; CDR2 reads FQGNSA. The CDR3 DNA reads TGTGCCAGCAGCATTCAAGGGGATCAGCCCCAGCATTTT. It encodes CASSIQGDQPQHF.